Only a few counts were recorded for the clone carrying this T cell receptor beta chain. Antigen specificity is unknown. The CDR3 has 15 amino acids. Deletions cut 0 bases from V and 3 bases from J, with 11 bases between. Germline-derived CDR1 and CDR2 are LGHNT and FRNRAP. The sample is drawn from a study of T cell repertoires in cytomegalovirus infection. Background on the study: CMV epitopes in the study were HLA-C-restricted (recently identified) and HLA-B-restricted (well studied). Evidence of both CMV infection and a matching HLA type came from public TCR beta signatures.

TCRdb re-analysed the reads in MiXCR, keeping a single row per CDR3 protein. The table lists about a million distinct CDR3 sequences, roughly 30% of them singletons. General observations from the study: Predominance within the ex vivo response was attributable to HLA-C-restricted CMV-specific TCR beta clonotypes.

The V call is TRBV12-5, the J call TRBJ2-5; D gene uncertain. This clonotype originated in a human donor in good health (CMV status not recorded). Some clones in this sample may be carry-over from other donors' samples. The starting material was cultured CD8+ T cells from PBMCs, obtained from culture after CMV antigen stimulation. The CDR3 spells CASGLVDGLKETQYF. CDR3 bases: TGTGCTAGTGGTTTGGTCGACGGGCTGAAAGAGACCCAGTACTTC.